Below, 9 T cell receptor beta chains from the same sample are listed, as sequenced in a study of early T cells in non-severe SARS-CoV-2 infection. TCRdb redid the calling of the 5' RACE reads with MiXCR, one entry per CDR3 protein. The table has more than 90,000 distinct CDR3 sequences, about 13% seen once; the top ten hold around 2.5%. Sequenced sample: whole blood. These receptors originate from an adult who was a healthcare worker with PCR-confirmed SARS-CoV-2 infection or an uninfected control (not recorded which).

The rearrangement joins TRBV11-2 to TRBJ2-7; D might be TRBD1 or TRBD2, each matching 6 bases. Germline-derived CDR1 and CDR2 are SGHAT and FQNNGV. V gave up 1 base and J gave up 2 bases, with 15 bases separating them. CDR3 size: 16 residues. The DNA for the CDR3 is TGTGCCAGCAGCTTAGGGATCGTCGGGGGCGCCTACGAGCAGTACTTC. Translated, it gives CASSLGIVGGAYEQYF.

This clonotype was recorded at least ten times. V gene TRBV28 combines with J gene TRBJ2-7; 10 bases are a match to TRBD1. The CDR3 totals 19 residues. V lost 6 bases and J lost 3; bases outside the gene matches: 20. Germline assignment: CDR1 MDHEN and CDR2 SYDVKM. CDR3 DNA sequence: TGTGCCAGCAGACCTACCGCCGGGACAGGGGCCCTGAGGGGCTACGAGCAGTACTTC. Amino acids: CASRPTAGTGALRGYEQYF.

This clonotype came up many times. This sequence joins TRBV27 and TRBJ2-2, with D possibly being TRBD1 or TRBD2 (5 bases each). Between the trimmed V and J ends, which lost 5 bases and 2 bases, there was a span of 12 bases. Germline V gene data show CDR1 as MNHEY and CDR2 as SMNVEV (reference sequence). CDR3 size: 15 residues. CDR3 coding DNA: TGTGCCAGCAGTCCCGGGACGGTCAACACCGGGGAGCTGTTTTTT. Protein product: CASSPGTVNTGELFF.

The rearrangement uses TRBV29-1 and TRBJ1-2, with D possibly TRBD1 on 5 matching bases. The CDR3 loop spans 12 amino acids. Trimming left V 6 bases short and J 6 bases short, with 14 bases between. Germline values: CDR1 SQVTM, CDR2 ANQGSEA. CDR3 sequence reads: CSVGGRADGYTF. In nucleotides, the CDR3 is TGCAGCGTAGGCGGCAGGGCGGATGGCTACACCTTC.

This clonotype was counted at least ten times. CDR3 sequence: CASSQDGQGNIQYF. The CDR3 DNA is TGCGCCAGCAGCCAAGATGGACAGGGAAACATTCAGTACTTC. V usage is TRBV4-3 and J usage is TRBJ2-4; TRBD1 aligns across 8 bases. Germline trimming cut 0 bases from V and 6 bases from J; bases unmatched to any gene: 1. The germline gives CDR1 LGHNA, CDR2 YSLEER. The CDR3 consists of 14 residues.

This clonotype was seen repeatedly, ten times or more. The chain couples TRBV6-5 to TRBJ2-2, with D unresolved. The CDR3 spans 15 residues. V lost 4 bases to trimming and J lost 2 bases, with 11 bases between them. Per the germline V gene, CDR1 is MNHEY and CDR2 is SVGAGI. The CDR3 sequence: CASSSRQLNTGELFF. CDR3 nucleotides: TGTGCCAGCAGTTCGCGTCAGCTAAACACCGGGGAGCTGTTTTTT.

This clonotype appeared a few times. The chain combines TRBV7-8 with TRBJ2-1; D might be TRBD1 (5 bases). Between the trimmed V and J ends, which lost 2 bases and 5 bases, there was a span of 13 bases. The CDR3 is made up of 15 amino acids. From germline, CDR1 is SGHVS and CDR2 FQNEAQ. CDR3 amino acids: CASSLFQGANNEQFF. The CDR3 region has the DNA TGTGCCAGCAGCTTATTTCAGGGCGCTAACAATGAGCAGTTCTTC.

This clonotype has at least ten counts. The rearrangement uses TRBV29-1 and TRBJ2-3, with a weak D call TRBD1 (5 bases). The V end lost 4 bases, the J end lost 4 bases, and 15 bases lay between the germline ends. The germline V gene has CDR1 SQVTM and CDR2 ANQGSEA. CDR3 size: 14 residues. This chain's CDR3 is CSVVRAFAADTQYF. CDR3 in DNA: TGCAGCGTTGTCAGGGCTTTCGCTGCAGATACGCAGTATTTT.

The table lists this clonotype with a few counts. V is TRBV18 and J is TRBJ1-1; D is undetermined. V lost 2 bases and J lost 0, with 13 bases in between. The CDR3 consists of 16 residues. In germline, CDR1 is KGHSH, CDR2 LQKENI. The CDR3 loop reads CASSPTTVKMNTEAFF. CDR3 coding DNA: TGTGCCAGCTCACCAACGACGGTAAAGATGAACACTGAAGCTTTCTTT.